This TCR beta chain was documented in a study of OX40 agonist ivuxolimab in advanced cancers. On this clone: Its antigen is not identified.

Assay: immunoSEQ multiplex PCR; the TCRdb copy retains only in-frame clones and omits some. Of 45,000 to 65,000 clones in the sample, about 89% were seen once. V was clipped by 2 bases and J by 8 bases, with 18 bases between them. The CDR3 runs 15 residues. Germline lookup yields CDR1 MNHEY and CDR2 SVGAGI. Whole-study findings and limits: Near-lowest levels of clonal expansion characterized partial responders at 0.1-3.0 mg/kg.

The material was CD4+ or CD8+ T cells sorted from blood, obtained in a trial of the OX40 agonist ivuxolimab. The chain recombines TRBV6-5 with TRBJ1-2, with D uncertain. This clonotype originated in an adult with an advanced solid tumor such as melanoma, head and neck, liver or kidney cancer. The CDR3 DNA sequence: TGTGCCAGCAGTTACCCCTCCCGGGAGGGTAACGGCTACACCTTC. This encodes CASSYPSREGNGYTF.